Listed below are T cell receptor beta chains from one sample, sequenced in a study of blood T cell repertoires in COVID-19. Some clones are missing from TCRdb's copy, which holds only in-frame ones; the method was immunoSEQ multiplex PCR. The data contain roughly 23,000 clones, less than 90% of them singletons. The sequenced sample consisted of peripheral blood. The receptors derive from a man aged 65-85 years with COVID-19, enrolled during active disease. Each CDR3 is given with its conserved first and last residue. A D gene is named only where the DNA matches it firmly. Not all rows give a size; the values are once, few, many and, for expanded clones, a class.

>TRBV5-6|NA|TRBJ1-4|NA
TGTGCCAGCAGCTTGGTTCAGGCTAATGAAAAACTGTTTTTT
CASSLVQANEKLFF
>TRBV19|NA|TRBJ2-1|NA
TGTGCCAGTAGTATTGGAGGGATTGTCGGCAATGAGCAGTTCTTC
CASSIGGIVGNEQFF
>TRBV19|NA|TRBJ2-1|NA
TGTGCCAGTAGCTACACCCCCCGGGCCTACAATGAGCAGTTCTTC
CASSYTPRAYNEQFF
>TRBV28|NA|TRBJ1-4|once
TGTGCCAGCAGCCCCCTGGGAGGGAAACTGTTTTTT
CASSPLGGKLFF
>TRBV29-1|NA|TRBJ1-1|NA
TGCAGCGTTGACGGGGGGGCAGGCACTGAAGCTTTCTTT
CSVDGGAGTEAFF
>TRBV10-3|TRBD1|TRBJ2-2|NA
TGTGCCATCAGTGTGGTTTTCGGGACAGGGGATACCGGGGAGCTGTTTTTT
CAISVVFGTGDTGELFF
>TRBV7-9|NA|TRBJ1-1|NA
TGTGCCAGCAGCTTAGATCGGGGTTGGGGCACTGAAGCTTTCTTT
CASSLDRGWGTEAFF
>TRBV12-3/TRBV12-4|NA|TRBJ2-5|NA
TGTGCCAGCAGTTTGCAGGGATGGACCCAGTACTTC
CASSLQGWTQYF
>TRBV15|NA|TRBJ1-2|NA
TGTGCCACCAGCAGAGCTGGGGGGGGAAAGGAAGGCTACACCTTC
CATSRAGGGKEGYTF
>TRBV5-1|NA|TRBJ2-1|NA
TGCGCCAGCAGCTTAGGAATAGCAGTAGCAGAGCAGTTCTTC
CASSLGIAVAEQFF
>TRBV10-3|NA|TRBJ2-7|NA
TGTGCCATCAGTGACGAGACGGGAATTTCTCGGGAGCAGTACTTC
CAISDETGISREQYF
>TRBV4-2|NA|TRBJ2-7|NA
TGTGCCAGCAGCCACGCCGATACTAGGGACGAGCAGTACTTC
CASSHADTRDEQYF
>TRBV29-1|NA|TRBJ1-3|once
TGCAGCGTTGTGGAGAACTCTGGAAACACCATATATTTT
CSVVENSGNTIYF
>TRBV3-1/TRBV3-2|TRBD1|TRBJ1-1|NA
TGTGCCAGCGTCCGAGAGGGGGCGAGGACTGAAGCTTTCTTT
CASVREGARTEAFF
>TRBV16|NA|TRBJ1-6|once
TGTGCCAGCAGCCATGGACAGAGCTCCTATAATTCACCCCTCCACTTT
CASSHGQSSYNSPLHF
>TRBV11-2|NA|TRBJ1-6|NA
TGTGCCAGCAGCTTCAGGACAGAAGCTAATTCACCCCTCCACTTT
CASSFRTEANSPLHF
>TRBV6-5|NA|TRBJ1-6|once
TGTGCCAGCAGTTCCCGACAGACCTCCTATAATTCACCCCTCCACTTT
CASSSRQTSYNSPLHF
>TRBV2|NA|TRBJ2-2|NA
TGTGCCAGCAGTGTGACATTTACGCCCGGGGAGCTGTTTTTT
CASSVTFTPGELFF
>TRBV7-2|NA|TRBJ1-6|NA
TGTGCCAGCAGCGCCGACAGTCCCAGCTCCTATAATTCACCCCTCCACTTT
CASSADSPSSYNSPLHF
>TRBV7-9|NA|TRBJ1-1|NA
TGTGCCAGCAGCCTTGACACTGAAGCTTTCTTT
CASSLDTEAFF
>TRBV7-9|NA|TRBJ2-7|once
TGTGCCAGCAGCTTGTCGACAGGCTACGAGCAGTACTTC
CASSLSTGYEQYF
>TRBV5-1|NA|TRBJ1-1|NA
TGCGCCAGCACCCAAGGGGGCACTGAAGCTTTCTTT
CASTQGGTEAFF
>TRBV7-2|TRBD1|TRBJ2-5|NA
TGTGCCAGCACCGTGGACAGGCAAGAGACCCAGTACTTC
CASTVDRQETQYF